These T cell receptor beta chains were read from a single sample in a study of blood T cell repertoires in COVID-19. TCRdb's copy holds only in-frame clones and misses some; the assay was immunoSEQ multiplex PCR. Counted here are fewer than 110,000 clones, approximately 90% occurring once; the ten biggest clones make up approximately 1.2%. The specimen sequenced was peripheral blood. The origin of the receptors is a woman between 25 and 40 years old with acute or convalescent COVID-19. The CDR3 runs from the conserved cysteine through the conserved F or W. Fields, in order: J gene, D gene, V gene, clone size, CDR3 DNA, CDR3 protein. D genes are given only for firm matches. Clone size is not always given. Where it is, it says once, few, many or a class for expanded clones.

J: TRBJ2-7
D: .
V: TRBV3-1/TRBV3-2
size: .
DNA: TGTGCCAGCAGCCACCCGGGACAATCCGGGGAGCAGTACTTC
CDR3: CASSHPGQSGEQYF

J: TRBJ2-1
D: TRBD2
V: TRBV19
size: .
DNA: TGTGCCAGTAGCCAGACCGGGACTAGCGACAATGAGCAGTTCTTC
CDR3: CASSQTGTSDNEQFF

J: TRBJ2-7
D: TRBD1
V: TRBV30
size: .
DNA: TGTGCCTGGAGTGTAGGGACAGGGGTCTACGAGCAGTACTTC
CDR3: CAWSVGTGVYEQYF

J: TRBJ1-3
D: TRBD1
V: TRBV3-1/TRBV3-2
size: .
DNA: TGTGCCAGCAGCCTTCGGACAGGAGGCTCTGGAAACACCATATATTTT
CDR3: CASSLRTGGSGNTIYF

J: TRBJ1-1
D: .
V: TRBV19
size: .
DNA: TGTGCCAGTAGTATCGACAGCTTGAACACTGAAGCTTTCTTT
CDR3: CASSIDSLNTEAFF

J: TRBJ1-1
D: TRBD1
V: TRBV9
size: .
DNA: TGTGCCAGCAGCCAGGGACAGGGTTTGAACACTGAAGCTTTCTTT
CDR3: CASSQGQGLNTEAFF

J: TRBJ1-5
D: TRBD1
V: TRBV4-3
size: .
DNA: TGCGCCAGCAGCCAAGATTCAGGGGGGCATTGGCCCCAGCATTTT
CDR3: CASSQDSGGHWPQHF

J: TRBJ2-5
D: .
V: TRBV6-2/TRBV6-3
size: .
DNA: TGTGCCAGCAGTTATCCCGTTGACGGTGGGCGAGAAGAGACCCAGTACTTC
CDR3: CASSYPVDGGREETQYF

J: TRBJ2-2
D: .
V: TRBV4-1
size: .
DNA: TGCGCCAGCGGGGGGGGGCCCACAAACACCGGGGAGCTGTTTTTT
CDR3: CASGGGPTNTGELFF

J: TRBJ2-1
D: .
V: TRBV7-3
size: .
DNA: TGTGCCAGCAGCTTAAGTCCTGGCGGGGAGCAGTTCTTC
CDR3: CASSLSPGGEQFF

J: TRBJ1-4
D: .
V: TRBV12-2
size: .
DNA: TGTGCAAGTCGCTTAGTGGATCCGCGACAGCTCGGTAATGAAAAACTGTTTTTT
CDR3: CASRLVDPRQLGNEKLFF

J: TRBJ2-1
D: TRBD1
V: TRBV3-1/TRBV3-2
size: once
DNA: TGTGCCAGCAGCGCGGACAGGGCCAGATACAATGAGCAGTTCTTC
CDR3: CASSADRARYNEQFF

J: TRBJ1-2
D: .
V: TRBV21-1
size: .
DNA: TGTGCCAGCAGCCCCCGAGCAGGCGGGGATGGCTACACCTTC
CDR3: CASSPRAGGDGYTF

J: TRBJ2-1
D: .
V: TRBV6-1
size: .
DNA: TGTGCCAGCAGTGAGTTGAGAGACAATGAGCAGTTCTTC
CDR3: CASSELRDNEQFF